The text below deals with one TCR beta chain. The data are from a study of cytomegalovirus exposure and HLA in healthy donors. The CDR3 is 17 amino acids. Germline V gene data show CDR1 as SGHTA and CDR2 as FQGNSA. Trimming cost V 6 bases and J 1 base, with 21 bases left between them. The PCR ran on 60 Vbeta and 13 Jbeta primers. The method was immunoSEQ multiplex PCR; TCRdb's version includes in-frame clones alone and lacks a portion of them. The sample lists some 150,000 clones; approximately 80% were seen once. The sample taken for sequencing was PBMCs. The clonotype was recovered from a male donor in good health and CMV-seronegative. This chain joins TRBV7-2 and TRBJ1-2; D perhaps matches TRBD1 (6 bases). DNA for the CDR3: TGTGCCAGCAGAAAATCGGGGGGGGCGGCAGTTAACTATGGCTACACCTTC. Encoded protein: CASRKSGGAAVNYGYTF. The full variable domain, its missing parts supplied by reference TRBV7-2 and TRBJ1-2, is GAGVSQSPSNKVTEKGKDVELRCDPISGHTALYWYRQSLGQGLEFLIYFQGNSAPDKSGLPSDRFSAERTGGSVSTLTIQRTQQEDSAVYLCASRKSGGAAVNYGYTFGSGTRLTVV.